This TCR beta chain is from a study of cytomegalovirus exposure and HLA in healthy donors. The study, taken as a whole, reports: Among the most significant clusters, several appeared linked to common viral pathogens in a later analysis. Solely CMV serostatus was available to characterize immune exposure. The authors excluded some V segments, including TRBV6-2 and TRBV6-3, as indistinguishable.

A multiplex PCR was run with 60 Vbeta primers and 13 Jbeta primers. The protocol was immunoSEQ multiplex PCR, while the TCRdb copy is restricted to in-frame clones and leaves out a portion. The data show some 170,000 clones, 75% to 90% seen once. Turning to this clone: Its antigen is undetermined.

Trimming shortened V by 2 bases and J by 0 bases, and 16 bases separated the two germline ends. The germline V gene encodes CDR1 SEHNR and CDR2 FQNEAQ (reference sequence). The CDR3 totals 17 residues. The sequence was collected from a man aged 30 to 39 in good health and CMV-seronegative. The rearrangement links TRBV7-9 to TRBJ2-5; weak D call: TRBD2 (6 bases). Source material: PBMCs. The CDR3 loop is CASSLRSLAQYQETQYF. Written as DNA, the CDR3 is TGTGCCAGCAGCTTAAGGTCTCTAGCGCAGTACCAAGAGACCCAGTACTTC.